The present T cell receptor (beta chain) was sequenced within a study of blood T cell repertoires in COVID-19. Authors' data handling: Reference gene primer amplification yielded estimated nucleated cell counts. Clones were sequenced by immunoSEQ multiplex PCR, and TCRdb holds only the in-frame ones, with some missing. The D gene and trimming were derived from the DNA, and the V and J assignments and clone size from that table. The sample yields 240,000 or so clones, around 89% seen once. This CDR3 region has 14 residues. The V gene's germline CDR1 is LGHDT and CDR2 YNNKEL (reference sequence). The V end lost 0 bases, the J end lost 6 bases, and 9 bases lay between the germline ends. Individuals aged roughly 18 to 95 years were recruited from about two dozen US areas. Participant-given clinical history determined each cohort assignment. Recovered status applied to Cohort 3 donors who had two consecutive negative PCRs. It also applied to those with clearance or with symptom resolution.

The J gene is TRBJ2-1, the V gene TRBV3-1 (or the pseudogene TRBV3-2); a possible D gene is TRBD2 (6 bases). Material for sequencing was PBMCs or T cells enriched from blood (not recorded which). The clonotype was recovered from a man between 35 and 55 years old who had recovered from COVID-19. CDR3 sequence: CASSQEPTSNEQFF. The CDR3 nucleotides read TGTGCCAGCAGCCAAGAACCGACTAGCAATGAGCAGTTCTTC.